The rows below give T cell receptor beta chains drawn from one sample of a study of blood T cell dynamics during melanoma immunotherapy. TCRdb's copy holds only in-frame clones and misses some; the assay was immunoSEQ multiplex PCR. The repertoire holds 17,000 or so clones, with about 80% as singletons. The sequences come from blood, collected from a patient treated with checkpoint blockade. These receptors all come from a human donor with melanoma. CDR3s include the opening cysteine and the closing phenylalanine or tryptophan. Fields, in order: V gene, D gene, CDR3 protein. A D gene is named only where the DNA matches it firmly.

v_gene: TRBV14
d_gene: NA
CDR3aa: CASSQESWKQFF

v_gene: TRBV7-8
d_gene: NA
CDR3aa: CASRVRLVNEQFF

v_gene: TRBV10-3
d_gene: TRBD1
CDR3aa: CATGQGSYEQYF

v_gene: TRBV4-2
d_gene: TRBD2
CDR3aa: CASSQMSGEAHEQYF

v_gene: TRBV7-3
d_gene: NA
CDR3aa: CASRARRVGEAFF

v_gene: TRBV5-4
d_gene: NA
CDR3aa: CASSLDSGPTDTQYF

v_gene: TRBV6-6
d_gene: TRBD1
CDR3aa: CASSIPDRGGYTF

v_gene: TRBV30
d_gene: TRBD1
CDR3aa: CAWSVLGQGFEKLFF

v_gene: TRBV7-9
d_gene: NA
CDR3aa: CASSLGWDPSNTGELFF

v_gene: TRBV27
d_gene: NA
CDR3aa: CASSFRGGNYGYTF

v_gene: TRBV19
d_gene: TRBD2
CDR3aa: CASSIEGGRGTGELFF

v_gene: TRBV1
d_gene: NA
CDR3aa: CTSSPRVVRRETGELFF

v_gene: TRBV6-1
d_gene: NA
CDR3aa: CASRLTGNVGDEAFF

v_gene: TRBV7-3
d_gene: NA
CDR3aa: CASSFRRADTQYF

v_gene: TRBV6-6
d_gene: NA
CDR3aa: CASSYWQNTEAFF

v_gene: TRBV9
d_gene: NA
CDR3aa: CASSAGDLDTDTQYF

v_gene: TRBV7-9
d_gene: NA
CDR3aa: CASSQILNYNEQFF

v_gene: TRBV12-5
d_gene: TRBD1
CDR3aa: CASGLTGGYQPQHF

v_gene: TRBV15
d_gene: TRBD2
CDR3aa: CATSRDMASGQETQYF

v_gene: TRBV4-1
d_gene: TRBD1
CDR3aa: CASSQHQLGQGTGNTIYF

v_gene: TRBV9
d_gene: NA
CDR3aa: CASSALTEGNTIYF

v_gene: TRBV9
d_gene: TRBD1
CDR3aa: CASSPDRVAEQYF

v_gene: TRBV6-6
d_gene: NA
CDR3aa: CASSYRGTGELFF

v_gene: TRBV9
d_gene: NA
CDR3aa: CASSEGLSYQPQHF

v_gene: TRBV7-8
d_gene: NA
CDR3aa: CASSAFGQKLFF

v_gene: TRBV5-8
d_gene: TRBD2
CDR3aa: CASSPRLAGIYEQYF

v_gene: TRBV4-3
d_gene: TRBD2
CDR3aa: CASSQAASGSEETQYF

v_gene: TRBV27
d_gene: NA
CDR3aa: CASSLGNEQYF

v_gene: TRBV11-1
d_gene: NA
CDR3aa: CASSFWGPTYEQYF

v_gene: TRBV9
d_gene: TRBD1
CDR3aa: CASSVGGQGAFEQFF

v_gene: TRBV19
d_gene: TRBD1
CDR3aa: CARETGIGTEAFF

v_gene: TRBV11-3
d_gene: TRBD1
CDR3aa: CASSMTGVNTGELFF

v_gene: TRBV19
d_gene: NA
CDR3aa: CASSPRSGGQYF

v_gene: TRBV9
d_gene: NA
CDR3aa: CASSAGGLSSGELFF

v_gene: TRBV7-9
d_gene: TRBD1
CDR3aa: CASSLDREETQYF

v_gene: TRBV11-2
d_gene: NA
CDR3aa: CASREWSGGHNEQFF

v_gene: TRBV29-1
d_gene: TRBD1
CDR3aa: CSVDRGQRETQYF

v_gene: TRBV27
d_gene: NA
CDR3aa: CASSYSGFSNEQFF

v_gene: TRBV6-1
d_gene: TRBD1
CDR3aa: CASGKVTGVGEKLFF

v_gene: TRBV19
d_gene: NA
CDR3aa: CASSTTGRGNQPQHF

v_gene: TRBV6-5
d_gene: NA
CDR3aa: CASSARDHYNEQFF

v_gene: TRBV5-4
d_gene: TRBD1
CDR3aa: CASSLRQGYGYTF

v_gene: TRBV5-6
d_gene: TRBD2
CDR3aa: CASSLSGRANREQYF

v_gene: TRBV4-2
d_gene: NA
CDR3aa: CASSQDRQNTGELFF

v_gene: TRBV9
d_gene: TRBD2
CDR3aa: CASSAIGGTNTGELFF

v_gene: TRBV5-1
d_gene: TRBD2
CDR3aa: CASSPGTSGRFVEQFF

v_gene: TRBV5-4
d_gene: TRBD2
CDR3aa: CASSYVLAANNEQFF

v_gene: TRBV27
d_gene: TRBD2
CDR3aa: CASSLAREGYNEQFF

v_gene: TRBV29-1
d_gene: TRBD2
CDR3aa: CSVLAGGPFYEQYF

v_gene: TRBV5-4
d_gene: NA
CDR3aa: CASSLALGRGITDTQYF